These 9 T cell receptor beta chains were sequenced from one sample in a study of CD8+CD57+ T cells in acquired aplastic anemia. Investigators profiled TCR beta VDJ and CDR3 from genomic DNA template. MiXCR, run by TCRdb on the reads, gives a single entry per CDR3 protein. The data hold 150,000 to 200,000 distinct CDR3 sequences, with roughly 40% observed a single time. The sample comprised sorted CD4+, CD8+, or CD8+CD57+ T cells (not recorded which) from PBMCs. These receptors were collected from a human donor in good health.

This clonotype was counted ten times or more. V gene TRBV7-8 combines with J gene TRBJ2-7; 7 nucleotides line up with TRBD1. Looked up from germline, CDR1 is SGHVS and CDR2 is FQNEAQ. Trimming at V came to 4 bases and at J to 3 bases, leaving 6 bases not matched to a gene. This CDR3 contains 14 residues. The CDR3 reads CASSSRGGGYEQYF. CDR3 nucleotide sequence: TGTGCCAGCAGCTCAAGAGGGGGCGGCTACGAGCAGTACTTC.

This clonotype was detected a few times. The gene calls are TRBV28 and TRBJ2-7; either TRBD1 or TRBD2 may fit D (5 bases each). The CDR3 is made up of 15 amino acids. V was shortened by 10 bases and J by 3 bases, with 22 bases between the two germline ends. Germline CDR1 and CDR2: MDHEN and SYDVKM. CDR3 in DNA: TGTGCCATCATGCTTGGCGGCGGTGGGGGCTACGAGCAGTACTTC. Its translation: CAIMLGGGGGYEQYF.

This clonotype has more than one count but fewer than ten. A much larger clone lies a single base off, so this may be a read error. This chain uses TRBV7-3 with TRBJ1-2, with D unresolved. Germline values: CDR1 SGHTA, CDR2 FQGTGA. This CDR3 spans 14 amino acids. The germline V and J ends were trimmed by 5 bases and 5 bases, with 15 bases remaining between them. This CDR3 is CASSPPLAMYGYTF. The CDR3 nucleotides read TGTGCCAGCAGCCCCCCCCTCGCGATGTATGGCTACACCTTC.

There are many counts of this clonotype. The gene calls are TRBV20-1 and TRBJ2-1; TRBD2 aligns across 7 bases. Germline values: CDR1 DFQATT, CDR2 SNEGSKA (reference sequence). This CDR3 contains 16 residues. V lost 3 bases and J lost 3; bases outside the gene matches: 11. CDR3 coding DNA: TGCAGTGCTAGGGGGCCGGGGGGTTACAGCTACAATGAGCAGTTCTTC. Its translation is CSARGPGGYSYNEQFF.

V usage is TRBV7-2 and J usage is TRBJ2-5, with TRBD2 matching over 9 bases. Germline CDR1 reads SGHTA; CDR2 reads FQGNSA. This CDR3 spans 14 amino acids. Trimming removed 7 bases from V and 2 bases from J; junction bases left unmatched: 5. The CDR3 loop is CASTIAGEQETQYF. The CDR3, as DNA: TGTGCCAGCACGATAGCGGGAGAACAAGAGACCCAGTACTTC.

This clonotype has just a few counts. This chain joins TRBV24-1 and TRBJ2-7; D is unresolved. Per the germline V gene, CDR1 is KGHDR and CDR2 is SFDVKD. V shed 3 bases and J shed 4 bases, with 9 bases lying between them. The CDR3 has 13 residues. This CDR3 reads CATSDPPAYEQYF. CDR3 nucleotides: TGTGCCACCAGTGATCCTCCAGCATACGAGCAGTACTTC.

The CDR3 is CASSFDHSGDEQYF. CDR3 bases: TGCGCCAGCAGCTTCGATCATTCGGGGGACGAGCAGTACTTC. V usage is TRBV5-1 and J usage is TRBJ2-7; tentatively, D is TRBD2 (6 bases). Germline assignment: CDR1 SGHRS and CDR2 YFSETQ. V lost 2 bases and J lost 5, with 14 bases in between. The CDR3 extends over 14 amino acids. Looking up the rest from reference TRBV5-1 and TRBJ2-7 gives the full variable domain: KAGVTQTPRYLIKTRGQQVTLSCSPISGHRSVSWYQQTPGQGLQFLFEYFSETQRNKGNFPGRFSGRQFSNSRSEMNVSTLELGDSALYLCASSFDHSGDEQYFGPGTRLTVT.

The V gene is TRBV20-1, the J gene TRBJ2-7, with D maybe TRBD2 (6 bases). The CDR3 runs to 16 residues. Per germline, CDR1 DFQATT and CDR2 SNEGSKA (reference sequence). The V and J ends lost 4 bases and 7 bases respectively, with 26 bases between them. The CDR3 loop reads CSAIGLASTLSGEQYF. In DNA, the CDR3 is TGCAGTGCTATCGGTCTAGCGAGTACCCTATCGGGGGAGCAGTACTTC.

The V and J genes are TRBV9 and TRBJ2-2; D might be TRBD1 (5 bases). Deletions cut 0 bases from V and 5 bases from J, with 5 bases between. CDR1 is SGDLS and CDR2 is YYNGEE in the germline V gene. The CDR3 is made up of 13 amino acids. The CDR3 reads CASSVAGTGELFF. Here the CDR3 DNA reads TGTGCCAGCAGCGTAGCAGGGACCGGGGAGCTGTTTTTT.